In its sample, the clone carrying this T cell receptor beta chain ranks as medium-sized. Its antigen remains unknown. Between the trimmed V and J ends, which lost 2 bases and 5 bases, there was a span of 10 bases. Germline CDR1 reads SGHTA; CDR2 reads FQGNSA. The CDR3 has 14 amino acids. Time point denoted: sample taken at primary tumor resection. The donors comprised approximately 72 untreated early-stage non-small cell lung cancer patients. TCRdb independently ran MiXCR on the 5' RACE reads; one entry per CDR3 protein. This sample has 6,500 to 9,500 distinct CDR3 sequences, with approximately 12% found just once. This sample is drawn from a study of spatial heterogeneity in lung cancer. About the research overall: Across tumor regions, counts of TCR transcripts showed a strong correlation with a T cell module score derived from matched bulk RNA-seq. Study-wide results and caveats: Estimated TCR-seq coverage of tumor T cells was only around 7% for alpha chains. For beta chains, the corresponding estimate was roughly 13%. Tumors with more nonsynonymous mutations had more expanded intratumoral alpha and beta TCRs.

Sequencing used lung tumor tissue, obtained at surgery. The chain carries TRBV7-2 and TRBJ1-5; perhaps TRBD1 as D (6 bases). This receptor was taken from a male donor with early-stage non-small cell lung cancer. CDR3 in DNA: TGTGCCAGCAGCTTAAAAGAGGGGGATCAGCCCCAGCATTTT. The encoded protein is CASSLKEGDQPQHF. The entire variable domain, with the rest obtained from reference TRBV7-2 and TRBJ1-5, is as follows: GAGVSQSPSNKVTEKGKDVELRCDPISGHTALYWYRQSLGQGLEFLIYFQGNSAPDKSGLPSDRFSAERTGGSVSTLTIQRTQQEDSAVYLCASSLKEGDQPQHFGDGTRLSIL.